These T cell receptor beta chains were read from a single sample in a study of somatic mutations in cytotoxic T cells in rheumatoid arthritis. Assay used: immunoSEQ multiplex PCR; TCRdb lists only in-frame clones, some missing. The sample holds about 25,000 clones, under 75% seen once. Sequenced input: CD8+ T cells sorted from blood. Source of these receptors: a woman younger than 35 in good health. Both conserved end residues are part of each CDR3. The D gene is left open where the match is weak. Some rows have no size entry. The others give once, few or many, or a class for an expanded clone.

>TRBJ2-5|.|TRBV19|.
CATPAETQYF
TGTGCCACCCCCGCGGAGACCCAGTACTTC
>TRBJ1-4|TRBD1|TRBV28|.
CASRGGQGGEKLFF
TGTGCCAGCAGGGGCGGACAGGGGGGCGAAAAACTGTTTTTT
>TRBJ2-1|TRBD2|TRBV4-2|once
CASSQESSGGNYNEQFF
TGTGCCAGCAGCCAAGAGTCTAGCGGGGGGAACTACAATGAGCAGTTCTTC
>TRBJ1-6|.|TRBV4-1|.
CASSQIEVSYNSPLHF
TGCGCCAGCAGCCAAATAGAAGTCTCCTATAATTCACCCCTCCACTTT
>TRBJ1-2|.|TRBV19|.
CASSTAPLYGYTF
TGTGCCAGTAGTACCGCCCCGTTATATGGCTACACCTTC
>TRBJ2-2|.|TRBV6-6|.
CASTWGAGELFF
TGTGCCAGCACTTGGGGGGCCGGGGAGCTGTTTTTT
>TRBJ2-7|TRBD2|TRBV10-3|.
CAIRSGLAGVGYEQYF
TGTGCCATCAGGTCAGGACTAGCGGGAGTCGGATACGAGCAGTACTTC
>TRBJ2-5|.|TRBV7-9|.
CASSSGVGRETQYF
TGTGCCAGCAGCTCGGGGGTTGGCAGGGAGACCCAGTACTTC
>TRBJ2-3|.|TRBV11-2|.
CASSGSEGSTDTQYF
TGTGCCAGCAGTGGCTCGGAAGGGAGCACAGATACGCAGTATTTT
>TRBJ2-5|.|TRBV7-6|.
CASSLAIGPGQTQYF
TGTGCCAGCAGCTTAGCAATAGGCCCCGGGCAGACCCAGTACTTC
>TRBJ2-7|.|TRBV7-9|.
CASSLGGLLYEQYF
TGTGCCAGCAGCTTAGGGGGACTTCTTTACGAGCAGTACTTC
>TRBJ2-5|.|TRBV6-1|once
CASSRGGTQYF
TGTGCCAGCAGCAGGGGGGGAACCCAGTACTTC
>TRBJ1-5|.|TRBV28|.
CASRADQPQHF
TGTGCCAGCAGGGCCGATCAGCCCCAGCATTTT
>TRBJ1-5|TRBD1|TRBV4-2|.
CASSQDLRGDQPQHF
TGTGCCAGCAGCCAAGATCTCAGGGGGGATCAGCCCCAGCATTTT
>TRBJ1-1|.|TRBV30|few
CAWSHGDNTEAFF
TGTGCCTGGAGTCACGGTGACAACACTGAAGCTTTCTTT
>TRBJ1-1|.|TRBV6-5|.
CASSYANLNTEAFF
TGTGCCAGCAGTTACGCAAACTTAAACACTGAAGCTTTCTTT
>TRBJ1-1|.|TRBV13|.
CASSWAGGTEAFF
TGTGCCAGCAGCTGGGCCGGGGGCACTGAAGCTTTCTTT
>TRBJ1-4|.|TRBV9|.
CASSAKSQLDEKLFF
TGTGCCAGCAGCGCCAAGTCCCAACTTGATGAAAAACTGTTTTTT
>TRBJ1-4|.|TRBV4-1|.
CASSLMSGTNEKLFF
TGCGCCAGCAGCCTAATGAGTGGAACTAATGAAAAACTGTTTTTT
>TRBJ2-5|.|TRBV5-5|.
CASSSQNSFQETQYF
TGTGCCAGCAGCTCTCAAAACAGCTTTCAAGAGACCCAGTACTTC
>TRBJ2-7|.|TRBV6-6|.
CASSYSTTAHSYEQYF
TGTGCCAGCAGTTACTCGACTACAGCGCATTCCTACGAGCAGTACTTC
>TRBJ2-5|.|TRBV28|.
CASSLIGNTAQEETQYF
TGTGCCAGCAGTTTAATTGGCAATACGGCTCAAGAGGAGACCCAGTACTTC
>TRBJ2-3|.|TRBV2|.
CASSDGGLSADTQYF
TGTGCCAGCAGTGACGGGGGTCTTAGTGCAGATACGCAGTATTTT
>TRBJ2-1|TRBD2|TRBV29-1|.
CGGAGGPGFHNEQFF
TGCGGGGGGGCGGGAGGGCCCGGTTTCCACAATGAGCAGTTCTTC
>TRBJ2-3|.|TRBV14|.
CASSQGRVRLTDTQYF
TGTGCCAGCAGCCAAGGGCGGGTGAGGTTAACAGATACGCAGTATTTT
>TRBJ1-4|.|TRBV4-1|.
CASSPREPTNEKLFF
TGCGCCAGCAGCCCCCGGGAACCAACTAATGAAAAACTGTTTTTT
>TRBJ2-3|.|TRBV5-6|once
CASSLGQLADTQYF
TGTGCCAGCAGCTTGGGGCAGTTGGCAGATACGCAGTATTTT
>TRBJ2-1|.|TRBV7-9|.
CASSLQGAYTDNEQFF
TGTGCCAGCAGCTTGCAAGGGGCATATACCGACAATGAGCAGTTCTTC
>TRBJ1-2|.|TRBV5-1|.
CASSADGNYGYTF
TGCGCCAGCAGCGCCGACGGTAACTATGGCTACACCTTC
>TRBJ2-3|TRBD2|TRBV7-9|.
CASSSPLAGPSTDTQYF
TGTGCCAGCAGCTCCCCTCTAGCGGGACCTAGCACAGATACGCAGTATTTT
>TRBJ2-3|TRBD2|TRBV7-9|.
CASSGLAELTDTQYF
TGTGCCAGCAGCGGACTAGCGGAGCTCACAGATACGCAGTATTTT